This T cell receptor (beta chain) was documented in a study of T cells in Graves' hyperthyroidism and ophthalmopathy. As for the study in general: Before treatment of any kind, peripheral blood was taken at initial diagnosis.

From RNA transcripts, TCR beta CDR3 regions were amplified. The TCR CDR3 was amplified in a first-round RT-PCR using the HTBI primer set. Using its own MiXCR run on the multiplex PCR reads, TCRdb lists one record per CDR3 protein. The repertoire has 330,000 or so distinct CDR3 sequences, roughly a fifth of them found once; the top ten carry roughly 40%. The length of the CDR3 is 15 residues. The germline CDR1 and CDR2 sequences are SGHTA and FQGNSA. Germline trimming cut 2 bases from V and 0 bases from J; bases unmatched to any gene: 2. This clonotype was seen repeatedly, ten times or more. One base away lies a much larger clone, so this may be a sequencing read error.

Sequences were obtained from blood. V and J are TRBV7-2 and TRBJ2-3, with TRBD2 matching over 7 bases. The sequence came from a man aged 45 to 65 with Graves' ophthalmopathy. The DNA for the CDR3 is TGTGCCAGCAGCTTAAGTAGCGGGAGCACAGATACGCAGTATTTT. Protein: CASSLSSGSTDTQYF.